These 14 T cell receptor beta chains came from one sample sequenced in a study of cytomegalovirus exposure and HLA in healthy donors. PCR used 60 Vbeta primers and 13 Jbeta primers. Assay used: immunoSEQ multiplex PCR; TCRdb lists only in-frame clones, some missing. The sample data list roughly 50,000 clones. The material sequenced was PBMCs. Receptor source: a woman in her fifties or sixties in good health and CMV-seropositive.

This chain links TRBV5-8 with TRBJ1-2; D call uncertain. The CDR3 loop spans 13 amino acids. Germline CDR1 is SGHTS and CDR2 is YDEGEE. Trimming removed 3 bases at V and 5 bases at J, with 11 bases between. Here the CDR3 DNA reads TGTGCCAGCAGCTATCGGACGGGGTATGGCTACACCTTC. It is translated as CASSYRTGYGYTF.

V and J are TRBV6-5 and TRBJ1-2, with D perhaps matching TRBD1 (5 bases). Germline-derived CDR1 and CDR2 are MNHEY and SVGAGI. CDR3 length: 15 amino acids. The germline V and J ends were trimmed by 5 bases and 8 bases, with 21 bases remaining between them. CDR3 bases: TGTGCCAGCAGTGTTACCGGGACTGCCGTTGGAGGCTACACCTTC. Translation gives CASSVTGTAVGGYTF.

A word on this clone: The junction differs from germline at one of its ends, possibly a read error. The chain uses TRBV5-1 and TRBJ2-7; maybe TRBD2 (5 bases). CDR1 is SGHRS, CDR2 YFSETQ, per germline. The CDR3 loop spans 15 amino acids. CDR3 in amino acids: CASSLAGGPSYEQSF. Written as DNA, the CDR3 is TGCGCCAGCAGCTTGGCTGGCGGGCCTTCCTACGAGCAGTCCTTC.

The genes are TRBV5-1 and TRBJ2-3, with D possibly being TRBD2 (5 bases). Trimming removed 5 bases from V and 3 bases from J, with 10 bases in between. CDR1 SGHRS and CDR2 YFSETQ come from the germline V gene. This CDR3 has 13 amino acids. In nucleotides, the CDR3 is TGCGCCAGCAGTCCCGGCGGGACAGATACGCAGTATTTT. Translating gives CASSPGGTDTQYF. Looking up the rest from reference TRBV5-1 and TRBJ2-3 gives the full variable domain: KAGVTQTPRYLIKTRGQQVTLSCSPISGHRSVSWYQQTPGQGLQFLFEYFSETQRNKGNFPGRFSGRQFSNSRSEMNVSTLELGDSALYLCASSPGGTDTQYFGPGTRLTVL.

The rearrangement joins TRBV12-5 to TRBJ1-5, with D perhaps matching TRBD1 (5 bases). CDR3 length: 13 residues. V was cut by 6 bases and J by 7 bases, with 13 bases left in between. Looked up from germline, CDR1 is LGHNT and CDR2 is FRNRAP. This CDR3 is CASGRGENQPQHF. The CDR3 DNA sequence: TGTGCTAGTGGGCGGGGGGAAAACCAGCCCCAGCATTTT.

V usage is TRBV18 and J usage is TRBJ1-1; D remains ambiguous. Deletions cut 1 base from V and 0 bases from J, with 6 bases between. Germline V gene data show CDR1 as KGHSH and CDR2 as LQKENI. The CDR3 has 14 amino acids. Here the CDR3 reads CASSPQSLNTEAFF. CDR3 nucleotide sequence: TGTGCCAGCTCACCACAGAGTTTGAACACTGAAGCTTTCTTT.

The V and J genes are TRBV6-4 and TRBJ2-1; a weak D match, TRBD1 (6 bases). Germline values: CDR1 MRHNA, CDR2 SNTAGT. V was shortened by 4 bases and J by 2 bases, with 12 bases between the two germline ends. CDR3 length equals 15 residues. CDR3 region: CASSVAGEPYNEQFF. For the CDR3, the DNA is TGTGCCAGCAGTGTTGCAGGGGAGCCCTACAATGAGCAGTTCTTC.

V usage is TRBV18 and J usage is TRBJ2-1; 9 bases agree with TRBD1. Germline V gene data show CDR1 as KGHSH and CDR2 as LQKENI. CDR3 length: 15 amino acids. V lost 0 bases and J lost 7; bases outside the gene matches: 4. The DNA for the CDR3 is TGTGCCAGCTCACCACCGGGGACAGGGCCGAATGAGCAGTTCTTC. It specifies CASSPPGTGPNEQFF.

The chain has TRBV6-6 and TRBJ2-2; 7 bases are a match to TRBD2. CDR1 and CDR2 (germline): MNHNY, SVGAGI (reference sequence). The V gene end was trimmed by 4 bases and the J gene end by 5 bases; junction bases not matched to a gene: 10. This CDR3 region has 16 residues. This chain's CDR3 is CASSSRERGWTGELFF. CDR3 coding DNA: TGTGCCAGCAGTTCCAGAGAGCGGGGTTGGACCGGGGAGCTGTTTTTT.

V and J are TRBV7-9 and TRBJ1-4; tentatively, D is TRBD1 (5 bases). With 3 bases removed from V and 8 bases from J, the gap between germline ends came to 16 bases. Germline V gene lookup returns CDR1 SEHNR and CDR2 FQNEAQ (reference sequence). The CDR3 is 15 amino acids. CDR3 sequence (DNA): TGTGCCAGCAGCTTGATAGGAGACGGGGGAGAAAAACTGTTTTTT. Translated, it gives CASSLIGDGGEKLFF.

This sequence joins TRBV18 and TRBJ1-2; the D gene is possibly TRBD1 (6 bases). Germline V gene sequence: CDR1 KGHSH, CDR2 LQKENI. Trimming removed 3 bases at V and 3 bases at J, with 8 bases between. This CDR3 comprises 13 residues. The CDR3 sequence: CASSPGQDYGYTF. CDR3 bases: TGTGCCAGCTCACCGGGACAAGACTATGGCTACACCTTC.

The chain carries TRBV18 and TRBJ2-7; D may be TRBD1 (5 bases). The CDR3 is made up of 15 amino acids. V dropped 0 bases and J dropped 4 bases, with 13 bases sitting between them. CDR1 and CDR2 (germline): KGHSH, LQKENI. The DNA for the CDR3 is TGTGCCAGCTCACCACCGGGGCAGGGCAAATACGAGCAGTACTTC. This gives the protein CASSPPGQGKYEQYF.

This chain connects TRBV9 to TRBJ2-1; D unclear. Trimming pared 0 bases from V and 0 bases from J, leaving 10 bases between. Germline V gene lookup returns CDR1 SGDLS and CDR2 YYNGEE. This CDR3 is built from 16 residues. The CDR3 sequence: CASSVAAASSYNEQFF. The CDR3 region has the DNA TGTGCCAGCAGCGTAGCGGCGGCCAGCTCCTACAATGAGCAGTTCTTC.

The chain employs TRBV6-6 and TRBJ1-1; 7 nucleotides align to TRBD1. V was pared by 4 bases and J by 4 bases, with 9 bases of the junction left unmatched. CDR3 length equals 15 residues. The germline gives CDR1 MNHNY, CDR2 SVGAGI (reference sequence). The CDR3 nucleotides are TGTGCCAGCAGTTCGGTAAGGGGACAGTTCACTGAAGCTTTCTTT. Protein: CASSSVRGQFTEAFF.